Described below is a single T cell receptor beta chain sequence and its context. This record comes from a study of blood T cell repertoires in COVID-19. Per the study methods: The authors estimated nucleated cell counts from reference gene primer amplification. The table came from immunoSEQ multiplex PCR; TCRdb's copy has only in-frame clones and leaves some out. V, J and clone size are those of that table, while D and trimming were read from the DNA. The sample shows roughly 230,000 clones, around 82% of them seen only once. Specimen: peripheral blood. The TCR sequence derives from a man in his forties with active or convalescent COVID-19.

CDR3 coding DNA: TGCGCCAGCAGCCCTTTGAGCGGGGGAGAAGAGACCCAGTACTTC. This sequence encodes CASSPLSGGEETQYF. This rearrangement joins TRBV5-1 to TRBJ2-5, with 8 bases identical to TRBD2. The CDR3 is 15 amino acids. Germline lookup yields CDR1 SGHRS and CDR2 YFSETQ. J was trimmed by 3 bases and V by 4 bases; bases with no gene match: 8.